This TCR beta chain was profiled in a study of lymphopenia after photon versus proton radiotherapy (dated by TCRdb to about 2019). As for the study more broadly: Photon and proton radiation therapy were compared by the study for their immunological effects in patients with gastrointestinal tumors who developed high-grade lymphopenia. The study aimed to characterize how the two radiation modalities differ in their impact on the immune system. A cohort of some 22 patients with gastrointestinal tumors who received either photon or proton therapy and subsequently developed lymphopenia was included.

According to the germline V gene, CDR1 reads MNHNS and CDR2 reads SASEGT. Deletion took 1 base off V and 0 bases off J, with a span of 7 bases between the germline ends. From its cysteine to its phenylalanine, the CDR3 spans 15 amino acids. CDR3 DNA only is kept here, 45 bases in frame from base 1. Preparation of the library involved the immunoSEQ multiplex PCR assay. Alongside multiparametric flow cytometry, deep sequencing of rearranged TCR beta loci was used to profile the T cell repertoires. The table comes from immuneACCESS by way of TCRdb, which keeps in-frame sequences with V and J called. Part of the clones is missing from these tables; in studies checked, under half for an unresolved V gene and the rest for unknown reasons. In all, the sample holds roughly 30,000 clones, and around nine tenths of those were seen once. The ten largest account for 45% to 60% of the sample. As concerns this clone: Its antigen target is currently unknown. The sample holds no much larger clone one base away, and base qualities are not on file.

The paper as a whole reports these results and caveats: The survival association was examined only in patients who died, and the authors described better survival with proton therapy as a possibility, not as a demonstrated result. Across the cohort, a larger post-nadir drop in TCR diversity was inversely correlated with overall survival time among patients who died. Once the lymphocyte count had reached its nadir, the repertoires of photon-treated patients showed oligoclonal expansion, particularly of CD8+ Temra cells, and this expansion drove the decline in diversity. During treatment, patients who received proton therapy stayed relatively stable, whereas patients who received photon therapy lost naive T cells and TCR diversity and gained effector/memory populations.

The sample in question was peripheral blood, obtained from a patient treated with proton-based radiotherapy. The TCR originated in a woman aged 55 to 70 with cholangiocarcinoma. Some clones in this sample may be carry-over from other donors' samples. Here the chain combines TRBV6-1 and TRBJ1-5; the D gene is unclear. The DNA sequence reads TGTGCCAGCAGTGAAGTGGGGATTAGCAATCAGCCCCAGCATTTT. Translated, this gives CASSEVGISNQPQHF.